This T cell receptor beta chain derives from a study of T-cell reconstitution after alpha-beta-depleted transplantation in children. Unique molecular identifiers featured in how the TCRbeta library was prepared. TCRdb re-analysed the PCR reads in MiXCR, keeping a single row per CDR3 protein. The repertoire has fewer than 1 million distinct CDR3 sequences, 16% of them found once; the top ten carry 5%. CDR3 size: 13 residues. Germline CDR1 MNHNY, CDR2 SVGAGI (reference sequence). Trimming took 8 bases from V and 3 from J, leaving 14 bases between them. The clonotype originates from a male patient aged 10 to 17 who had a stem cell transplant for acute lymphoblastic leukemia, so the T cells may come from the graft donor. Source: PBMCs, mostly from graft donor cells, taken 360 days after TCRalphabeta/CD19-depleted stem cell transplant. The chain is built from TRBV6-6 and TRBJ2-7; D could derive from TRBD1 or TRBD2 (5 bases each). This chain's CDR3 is CASEGPGFYEQYF. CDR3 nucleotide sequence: TGTGCCAGCGAGGGACCGGGTTTCTACGAGCAGTACTTC.